These 22 T cell receptor beta chains share one sample of origin, sequenced in a study of blood T cell repertoires in COVID-19. Clones were read by immunoSEQ multiplex PCR, and TCRdb kept only the in-frame ones, dropping some. This sample has around 81,000 clones, with about 90% found just once. Sequenced: peripheral blood. The receptors were sampled from a woman older than 75 with acute or convalescent COVID-19.

V and J are TRBV6-2 or TRBV6-3 and TRBJ2-7; 10 positions agree with TRBD1. The CDR3 length is 16 residues. Germline V gives CDR1 MNHEY, CDR2 SVGEGT. The junction had 10 bases not matched to a gene; V was cut back by 4 bases and J by 4 bases. CDR3: CASSSWIRTGGYEQYF. The CDR3 DNA is TGTGCCAGCAGTTCCTGGATCCGGACAGGGGGGTACGAGCAGTACTTC.

The V gene is TRBV30, the J gene TRBJ1-2; D is perhaps TRBD1 (5 bases). V lost 3 bases to trimming and J lost 4 bases, with 9 bases between them. The CDR3 spans 12 residues. CDR1 GTSNPN and CDR2 SVGIG come from the germline V gene (reference sequence). CDR3 in amino acids: CAWSQGSYGYTF. The CDR3 coding sequence is TGTGCCTGGAGCCAGGGAAGCTATGGCTACACCTTC.

The J gene is TRBJ1-2, the V gene TRBV15, with 8 bases aligning to TRBD1. J gave up 3 bases and V 9 bases, and 9 bases lay outside the gene matches. The CDR3 is 14 amino acids. The germline V gene has CDR1 LNHNV and CDR2 YYDKDF (reference sequence). CDR3 in amino acids: CATSRTGSDYGYTF. DNA of the CDR3: TGTGCCACTAGTAGGACAGGGAGCGACTATGGCTACACCTTC.

This chain uses TRBV7-2 with TRBJ2-4, with 7 bases that match TRBD2. The V gene end was trimmed by 1 base and the J gene end by 8 bases; junction bases not matched to a gene: 8. The V gene's germline CDR1 is SGHTA and CDR2 FQGNSA. The CDR3 contains 15 residues. The CDR3 region is CASSLGGGYSYIQYF. DNA for the CDR3: TGTGCCAGCAGCTTAGGCGGGGGTTATTCTTACATTCAGTACTTC.

The sample holds one count of this clone. The chain is built from TRBV2 and TRBJ1-5, with D tentatively TRBD1 (5 bases). The CDR3 is 12 amino acids. In germline, CDR1 is SNHLY, CDR2 FYNNEI. Trimming shortened V by 6 bases and J by 5 bases, and 8 bases separated the two germline ends. CDR3 region: CASRGGDQPQHF. In nucleotides, the CDR3 is TGTGCCAGCAGGGGAGGGGATCAGCCCCAGCATTTT.

This clone showed up just once. The chain couples TRBV29-1 to TRBJ1-4; 9 nucleotides match TRBD1. With 4 bases clipped from V and 8 bases from J, the junction kept 8 bases outside the gene matches. This CDR3 comprises 14 residues. Germline loops: CDR1 SQVTM, CDR2 ANQGSEA. This CDR3 reads CSVGGQGKYEKLFF. The CDR3 DNA reads as TGCAGCGTTGGCGGACAGGGGAAATACGAAAAACTGTTTTTT.

This chain uses TRBV9 with TRBJ2-1, with TRBD1 as a possible D gene (7 bases). Germline V CDR1 and CDR2: SGDLS, YYNGEE. The CDR3 is 15 residues long. V dropped 4 bases and J dropped 9 bases, with 20 bases sitting between them. The CDR3 loop is CASSTTQYRGGEQFF. The CDR3 DNA reads TGTGCCAGCAGCACCACTCAGTACAGGGGAGGTGAGCAGTTCTTC.

The genes are TRBV7-2 and TRBJ1-1, with D possibly matching TRBD1 (5 bases). V was trimmed by 3 bases and J by 1 base, leaving 12 bases between them. This CDR3 is built from 15 residues. Germline CDR1 reads SGHTA; CDR2 reads FQGNSA. CDR3 in DNA: TGTGCCAGCAGCTTCCAGGGCGGAAAGAACACTGAAGCTTTCTTT. Protein product: CASSFQGGKNTEAFF. Full variable domain (missing parts from reference TRBV7-2 and TRBJ1-1): GAGVSQSPSNKVTEKGKDVELRCDPISGHTALYWYRQSLGQGLEFLIYFQGNSAPDKSGLPSDRFSAERTGGSVSTLTIQRTQQEDSAVYLCASSFQGGKNTEAFFGQGTRLTVV.

The gene calls are TRBV2 and TRBJ2-1, with D perhaps matching TRBD2 (5 bases). Germline CDR1 reads SNHLY; CDR2 reads FYNNEI. V lost 4 bases and J lost 7, with 14 bases in between. The CDR3 has 14 residues. Here the CDR3 DNA reads TGTGCCAGCAGTGTCCGGACGGGGTCAAATGAGCAGTTCTTC. It is translated as CASSVRTGSNEQFF.

The chain employs TRBV19 and TRBJ1-2; 7 nucleotides match TRBD1. CDR3 length equals 15 residues. Trimming removed 4 bases from V and 4 bases from J; junction bases left unmatched: 9. Germline V gene sequence: CDR1 LNHDA, CDR2 SQIVND (reference sequence). Written as DNA, the CDR3 is TGTGCCAGTAGTACCACCCCGGGACAGAGCTATGGCTACACCTTC. It yields the protein CASSTTPGQSYGYTF.

The chain employs TRBV7-9 and TRBJ2-1, with 10 bases matching TRBD2. V gave up 5 bases and J gave up 7 bases; unmatched junction bases: 8. CDR3 length equals 15 residues. Per the germline V gene, CDR1 is SEHNR and CDR2 is FQNEAQ (reference sequence). In DNA, the CDR3 is TGTGCCAGCAGCCACTTCAGGACTAGCGGTAATGAGCAGTTCTTC. Encoded protein: CASSHFRTSGNEQFF. Combining the CDR3 with reference TRBV7-9 and TRBJ2-1 gives the whole variable domain DTGVSQNPRHKITKRGQNVTFRCDPISEHNRLYWYRQTLGQGPEFLTYFQNEAQLEKSRLLSDRFSAERPKGSFSTLEIQRTEQGDSAMYLCASSHFRTSGNEQFFGPGTRLTVL.

The V call is TRBV7-2, the J call TRBJ1-5; possible D gene TRBD1, 5 bases. Trimming removed 5 bases at V and 7 bases at J, with 18 bases between. The CDR3 has 15 residues. CDR1 is SGHTA and CDR2 is FQGNSA in the germline V gene. This CDR3 reads CASSPSVGLGQPQHF. CDR3 in DNA: TGTGCCAGCAGCCCCAGCGTGGGACTGGGGCAGCCCCAGCATTTT.

CDR3 region: CASSLSSNTGELFF. CDR3 sequence (DNA): TGTGCCAGCAGCTTAAGCTCGAACACCGGGGAGCTGTTTTTT. The rearrangement uses TRBV7-9 and TRBJ2-2; D not certain. CDR3 size: 14 residues. CDR1 is SEHNR, CDR2 FQNEAQ, per germline (reference sequence). V lost 2 bases, J lost 0 bases, and 4 bases lay in between.

J is TRBJ1-2 and V is TRBV5-1, with TRBD1 matching 7 bases. Germline CDR1 reads SGHRS; CDR2 reads YFSETQ. The ends lost 4 bases at V and 6 bases at J; junction bases unmatched: 12. This CDR3 is built from 15 residues. In DNA, the CDR3 is TGCGCCAGCAGCCCTCGACAGGGTTTTCCCCATGGCTACACCTTC. Protein product: CASSPRQGFPHGYTF.

V gene TRBV29-1 combines with J gene TRBJ2-1; TRBD2 matches at 8 bases. Trimming took 0 bases from V and 6 from J; bases not matched to a gene: 7. The CDR3 runs to 15 residues. The germline CDR1 and CDR2 sequences are SQVTM and ANQGSEA. In DNA, the CDR3 is TGCAGCGTTGAAGATCTTAAGCGGGGGTTCAATGAGCAGTTCTTC. Translated, it gives CSVEDLKRGFNEQFF.

The chain employs TRBV19 and TRBJ2-5, with 7 bases lining up with TRBD1. This CDR3 comprises 13 residues. CDR1 and CDR2 (germline): LNHDA, SQIVND (reference sequence). Unmatched junction bases numbered 1, after V lost 3 bases and J lost 3 bases. CDR3 residues: CASSMTGKETQYF. The CDR3 nucleotides are TGTGCCAGTAGTATGACAGGGAAAGAGACCCAGTACTTC.

This clone was detected only a few times. The CDR3 nucleotides are TGTGCCAGCAGCCAATCAAGCGGGAGGGCCGGAGATACGCAGTATTTT. Its translation: CASSQSSGRAGDTQYF. The V call is TRBV3-1 (or the pseudogene TRBV3-2), the J call TRBJ2-3, with 10 nucleotides matching TRBD2. This CDR3 has 16 residues. The V gene's germline CDR1 is LGHDT and CDR2 YNNKEL (reference sequence). After removal of 2 bases from V and 5 bases from J, the junction contained 7 bases not matched to a gene.

The rearrangement joins TRBV5-1 to TRBJ2-6, with 10 nucleotides matching TRBD2. Germline V gene sequence: CDR1 SGHRS, CDR2 YFSETQ. This CDR3 has 18 residues. Trimming took 4 bases from V and 0 from J; bases not matched to a gene: 7. CDR3 amino acids: CASSVPSGSSSGANVLTF. DNA for the CDR3: TGCGCCAGCAGCGTTCCTAGCGGGAGTTCCTCTGGGGCCAACGTCCTGACTTTC.

The chain recombines TRBV27 with TRBJ2-7, with 10 bases aligning to TRBD1. The CDR3 extends over 17 amino acids. J lost 2 bases, V lost 6 bases, and 13 bases had no gene match. CDR1 is MNHEY, CDR2 SMNVEV, per germline (reference sequence). The CDR3 coding sequence is TGTGCCAGCAGCCGGGACAGGGGAGTATCTTCCGCCTACGAGCAGTACTTC. Translating gives CASSRDRGVSSAYEQYF.

This clone was found once. V gene TRBV7-9 combines with J gene TRBJ1-5; no reliable D call. V was shortened by 4 bases and J by 4 bases, with 8 bases between the two germline ends. The CDR3 length is 13 residues. Germline V lookup: CDR1 SEHNR, CDR2 FQNEAQ (reference sequence). The CDR3 loop is CASSYSGNQPQHF. The CDR3 DNA sequence: TGTGCCAGCAGCTACAGCGGGAATCAGCCCCAGCATTTT.

The gene calls are TRBV4-3 and TRBJ2-5; 8 nucleotides line up with TRBD2. This CDR3 is built from 16 residues. The ends lost 3 bases at V and 2 bases at J; junction bases unmatched: 8. CDR1 is LGHNA, CDR2 YSLEER, per germline. The CDR3 region has the DNA TGCGCCAGCAGCCAGGGGAGCGGGGGCCCACAAGAGACCCAGTACTTC. Its protein is CASSQGSGGPQETQYF.

Only a few counts were recorded for this clone. The chain is built from TRBV24-1 and TRBJ2-5; TRBD2 is a possible D gene (6 bases). The CDR3 runs 13 residues. Trimming cost V 8 bases and J 5 bases, with 14 bases left between them. Germline loops: CDR1 KGHDR, CDR2 SFDVKD. The CDR3 bases are TGTGCCACCAATTTCGGGGGTCGGGAGACCCAGTACTTC. It codes for CATNFGGRETQYF.